The entry below describes one TCR beta chain. The target of this receptor is not known. One base away there is no much larger clone; base qualities are not given. These data originate in a study of blood T cell repertoires in COVID-19 (dated by TCRdb to between 2020 and 2021). Turning to the overall study: Samples from collaborators originated in the United States, Italy and Spain and spanned both the acute and convalescent phases of COVID-19. Sample metadata almost always included a de-identified subject ID, COVID-19 status, age in years and sex. The repertoires were released in a freely available public database meant as a resource for research on the immune response to SARS-CoV-2. The material from the prospective study consisted of cDNA or gDNA derived from T cells, B-cell-depleted T cells, or PBMCs. Deeply sampled blood TCRbeta repertoires from subjects exposed to, actively infected with, or recovered from COVID-19 were included in the dataset. The samples were drawn from the first 160 participants of the ongoing ImmuneRACE study and from over 950 subjects provided by 6 global collaborators. Where available, HLA class I and class II types were obtained from metadata supplied by the sample provider rather than from assay-based typing. Study-wide findings and limitations: How much clinical and demographic metadata was included differed by source and by participant, and the metadata was provided uncurated.

Each collaborating institution followed its own protocols to collect whole blood in K2EDTA tubes. For TCRbeta analysis, collaborator samples were shipped as frozen whole blood, as isolated PBMCs, or as DNA extracted from either sample type. Reading the germline V gene gives CDR1 LGHNA and CDR2 YSLEER. Between the V and J ends, shortened by 0 bases and 5 bases respectively, the junction contains 10 bases. From the cysteine up to the phenylalanine, the CDR3 has a length of 14 residues. Solely the CDR3 DNA is kept, with 42 bases framed from the first base. The immunoSEQ Assay, a bias-controlled multiplex PCR, was used to amplify TCRbeta CDR3 regions from genomic DNA. Per the authors' processing: Within the assay, amplification of reference gene primers was used to estimate how many nucleated cells each sample contained. Sequence reads were collapsed and filtered to measure the absolute abundance of every unique TCRbeta CDR3 rearrangement. For each sample, productive Simpson clonality was calculated as the square root of Simpson's diversity index over productive rearrangements. The clones in this table, taken by TCRdb from immuneACCESS, are in-frame only. Not every clone is retained; where verified, under half of the shortfall comes from an unresolved V gene, and the cause of the rest is unknown. The DNA gave D and trimming, while V, J and clone size come from that table. The sample profile shows about 200,000 clones; approximately 90% of them were found once. 0.65% to 0.85% of the sample belongs to the ten largest clones.

The rearrangement joined TRBV4-3 to TRBJ1-1, and perhaps TRBD1 as D gene, on 5 matching bases. The origin of this receptor is a man aged 40-49 years with acute or convalescent COVID-19. Sequencing input: peripheral blood. Here is the DNA: TGCGCCAGCAGCCAAGATTCCGGGGGGACTGAAGCTTTCTTT. It translates to CASSQDSGGTEAFF.